This TCR beta chain stems from a study of T cells expressing NK-cell markers. Overall study context: Seven sequenced donors out of eight were HCMV-seropositive, one seronegative.

As for this clonotype: Its antigen is undetermined.

General study findings and limits: Questions lingered over whether expanded NKG2C+ T cell clones were HCMV-specific.

Reanalyzing the 5' RACE reads, TCRdb keeps one entry per CDR3 protein, without DNA. The table lists about 450,000 distinct CDR3 sequences. CDR1 and CDR2 (germline): SNHLY, FYNNEI. This CDR3 spans 13 amino acids. Sequencing used blood T cells: a sorted CD56 or NKG2C T cell subset, CD4+ or CD8+ T cells, or bulk PBMC T cells (not recorded which). The chain employs TRBV2 and TRBJ1-5. The clonotype comes from a woman aged 18-69 years in good health. CDR3: CASSERRDQPQHF.